This T cell receptor beta chain was recorded in a study of shared clonotypes between healthy human individuals. Repertoires were generated with immunoSEQ multiplex PCR, while TCRdb's copy carries only in-frame clones and drops some. The data show about 1.1 million clones, around 78% seen once. The CDR3 covers 14 residues. Germline V gene data show CDR1 as LNHNV and CDR2 as YYDKDF (reference sequence). Trimming removed 4 bases from V and 4 bases from J, with 14 bases in between. The chain links TRBV15 to TRBJ2-7; D not resolved. This clonotype was obtained from a young man in good health. Some clones in this sample may be carry-over from other donors' samples. Sequenced sample: memory CD4+ T cells from PBMCs. The subset here: CD45RA-negative fraction. CDR3 region: CATSISRGVYEQYF. CDR3 in DNA: TGTGCCACCAGCATAAGCCGAGGAGTTTACGAGCAGTACTTC.